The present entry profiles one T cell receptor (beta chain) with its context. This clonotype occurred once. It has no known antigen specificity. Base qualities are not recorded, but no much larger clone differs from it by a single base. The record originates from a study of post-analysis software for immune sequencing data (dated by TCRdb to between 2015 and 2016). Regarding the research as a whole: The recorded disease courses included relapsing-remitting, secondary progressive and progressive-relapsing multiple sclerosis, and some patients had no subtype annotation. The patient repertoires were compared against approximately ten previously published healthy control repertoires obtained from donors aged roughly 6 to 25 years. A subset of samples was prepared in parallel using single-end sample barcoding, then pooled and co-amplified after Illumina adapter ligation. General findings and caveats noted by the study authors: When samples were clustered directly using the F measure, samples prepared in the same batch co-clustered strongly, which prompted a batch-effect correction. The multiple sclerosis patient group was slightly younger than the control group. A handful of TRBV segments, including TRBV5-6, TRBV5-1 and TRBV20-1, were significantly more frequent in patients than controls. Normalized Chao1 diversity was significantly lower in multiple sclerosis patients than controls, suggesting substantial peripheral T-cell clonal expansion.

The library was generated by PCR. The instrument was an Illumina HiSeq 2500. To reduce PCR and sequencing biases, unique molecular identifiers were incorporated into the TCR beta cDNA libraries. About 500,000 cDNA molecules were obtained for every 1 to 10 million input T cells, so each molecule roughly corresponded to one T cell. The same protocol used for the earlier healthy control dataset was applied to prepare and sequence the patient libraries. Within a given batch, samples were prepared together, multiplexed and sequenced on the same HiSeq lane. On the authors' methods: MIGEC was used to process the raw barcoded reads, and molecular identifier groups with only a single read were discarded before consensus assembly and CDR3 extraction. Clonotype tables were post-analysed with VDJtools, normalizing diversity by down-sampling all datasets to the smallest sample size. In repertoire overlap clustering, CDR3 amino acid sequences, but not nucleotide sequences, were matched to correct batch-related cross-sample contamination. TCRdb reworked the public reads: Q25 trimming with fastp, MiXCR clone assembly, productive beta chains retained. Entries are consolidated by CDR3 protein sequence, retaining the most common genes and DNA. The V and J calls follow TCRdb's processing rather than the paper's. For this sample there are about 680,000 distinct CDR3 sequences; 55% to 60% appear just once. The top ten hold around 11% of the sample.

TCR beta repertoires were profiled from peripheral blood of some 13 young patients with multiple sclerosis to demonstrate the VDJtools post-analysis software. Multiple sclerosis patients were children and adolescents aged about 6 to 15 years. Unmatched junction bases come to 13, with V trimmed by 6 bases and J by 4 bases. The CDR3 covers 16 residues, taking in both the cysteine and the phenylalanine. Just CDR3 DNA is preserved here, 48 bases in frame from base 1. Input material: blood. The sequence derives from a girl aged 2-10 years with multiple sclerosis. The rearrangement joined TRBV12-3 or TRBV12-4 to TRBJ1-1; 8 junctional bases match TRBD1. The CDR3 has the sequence CASSRWTGRRATEAFF. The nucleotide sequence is TGTGCCAGCAGCCGGTGGACAGGGCGTAGGGCCACTGAAGCTTTCTTT.